This is a list of T cell receptor beta chains from one sample in a study of shared clonotypes between healthy human individuals. This table comes from immunoSEQ multiplex PCR, and its TCRdb copy is limited to in-frame clones, with some not included. The data show more than 1.2 million clones, less than 99% seen once. The source material was naive CD4+ T cells sorted from blood. The receptors were sampled from a man aged 30 to 39 in good health. The CDR3 runs from the conserved cysteine through the conserved F or W. D genes are given only for firm matches. Some rows have no size entry. The others give once, few or many, or a class for an expanded clone.

-,-,TRBJ2-1,14,TRBV5-1,TGCGCCAGCAGCACCCGGACAGATTACAATGAGCAGTTCTTC,CASSTRTDYNEQFF
-,-,TRBJ2-3,15,TRBV5-5,TGTGCCAGCAGCCCACCTCCGCCCAGCACAGATACGCAGTATTTT,CASSPPPPSTDTQYF
-,-,TRBJ1-1,11,TRBV20-1,TGCAGTGCTAGCCGGGTTTCTGAAGCTTTCTTT,CSASRVSEAFF
-,-,TRBJ2-1,9,TRBV29-1,TGCAGCGTTGATTTCGGGCAGTTCTTC,CSVDFGQFF
TRBD1,-,TRBJ1-3,14,TRBV30,TGTGCCTGGAGTAGGACAGGCGAAGGAAACACCATATATTTT,CAWSRTGEGNTIYF
-,-,TRBJ2-1,15,TRBV5-1,TGCGCCAGCAGCCCCGGACTCCGCTCCTACAATGAGCAGTTCTTC,CASSPGLRSYNEQFF
TRBD1,-,TRBJ2-1,14,TRBV5-4,TGTGCCAGCATTGGACAGGGGAGAGGAAATGAGCAGTTCTTC,CASIGQGRGNEQFF
TRBD1,-,TRBJ2-5,14,TRBV27,TGTGCCAGCAGTTTAAACAGGGGAGCAGAGACCCAGTACTTC,CASSLNRGAETQYF
-,-,TRBJ2-3,16,TRBV7-2,TGTGCCAGCAGCTCAACAGTCGGGGGCGCCACAGATACGCAGTATTTT,CASSSTVGGATDTQYF
-,once,TRBJ2-1,14,TRBV5-1,TGCGCCAGCAGCTTGGGTGTTGGAGGGGCCGGAAAGTTCTTC,CASSLGVGGAGKFF
TRBD2,-,TRBJ2-2,18,TRBV28,TGTGCCAGCAGTTTAGGCCCTAGCGGGAGACCGAACACCGGGGAGCTGTTTTTT,CASSLGPSGRPNTGELFF
TRBD2,-,TRBJ2-7,15,TRBV7-2,TGTGCCAGCAGCTCAACTAGCGGGAATGCCTACGAGCAGTACTTC,CASSSTSGNAYEQYF
-,-,TRBJ2-2,16,TRBV7-3,TGTGCCAGCCCCCACCCAGGGATCGCGAACACCGGGGAGCTGTTTTTT,CASPHPGIANTGELFF
-,-,TRBJ1-2,15,TRBV4-3,TGCGCCAGCAGCCAAGACGGGGGCGAAACCTATGGCTACACCTTC,CASSQDGGETYGYTF
TRBD2,-,TRBJ2-1,14,TRBV10-3,TGTGCCATCAGTGTTAGCGGGAGCTACAATGAGCAGTTCTTC,CAISVSGSYNEQFF
-,-,TRBJ1-2,14,TRBV28,TGTGCCAGCAGTTCCCCCCCAGGGAACTATGGCTACACCTTC,CASSSPPGNYGYTF
-,-,TRBJ1-5,14,TRBV6-5,TGTGCCAGCAGTTGGACGGGAGTCAATCAGCCCCAGCATTTT,CASSWTGVNQPQHF
-,-,TRBJ1-5,15,TRBV30,TGTGCCTGGGCACGGGGGGCGACGGGCAATCAGCCCCAGCATTTT,CAWARGATGNQPQHF
TRBD2,-,TRBJ2-7,15,TRBV18,TGTGCCAGCTCACCTATTAGCGGGAGTTCCTACGAGCAGTACTTC,CASSPISGSSYEQYF
-,-,TRBJ2-1,15,TRBV15,TGTGCCACCAGCAGAGATTTTAGGGAGAGGGATGAGCAGTTCTTC,CATSRDFRERDEQFF
TRBD1,-,TRBJ1-2,14,TRBV18,TGTGCCAGCTCACGACAAGGGACAGAATATGGCTACACCTTC,CASSRQGTEYGYTF
-,-,TRBJ2-5,14,TRBV11-3,TGTGCCAGCGCCTCGGGGAACAACCAAGAGACCCAGTACTTC,CASASGNNQETQYF